A single sample gave rise to the 18 T cell receptor beta chains below, sequenced in a study of T cell responses to AZD1222 COVID-19 vaccine. Some clones are missing from TCRdb's copy, which holds only in-frame ones; the method was immunoSEQ multiplex PCR. The table records more than 150,000 clones, about nine tenths of them present only once. Sample: peripheral blood, taken 28 days after the second AZD1222 dose. The source is an adult who received the AZD1222 COVID-19 vaccine.

V gene TRBV7-2 combines with J gene TRBJ1-6, with D possibly matching TRBD1 (6 bases). V lost 5 bases, J lost 5 bases, and 13 bases lay in between. CDR1 SGHTA and CDR2 FQGNSA come from the germline V gene. This CDR3 spans 15 amino acids. This CDR3 is CASSVSGTNNSPLHF. The DNA for the CDR3 is TGTGCCAGCAGCGTCAGCGGGACAAATAATTCACCCCTCCACTTT.

This chain joins TRBV11-1 and TRBJ2-5; 7 bases fit TRBD1. The V and J ends lost 6 bases and 4 bases, in that order; junction bases with no gene match: 8. The CDR3 runs to 14 residues. Germline V gene lookup returns CDR1 SGHAT and CDR2 FQDESV (reference sequence). CDR3 sequence: CASRPDRTAETQYF. Written as DNA, the CDR3 is TGTGCCAGCAGGCCGGACAGGACTGCAGAGACCCAGTACTTC.

The rearrangement joins TRBV20-1 to TRBJ2-1; 8 nucleotides agree with TRBD1. The CDR3 contains 15 residues. V was clipped by 3 bases and J by 8 bases; unmatched bases: 12. The germline gives CDR1 DFQATT, CDR2 SNEGSKA (reference sequence). The CDR3 protein is CSASHLRQGFYEQFF. CDR3 coding DNA: TGCAGTGCTAGTCACCTACGACAGGGGTTTTATGAGCAGTTCTTC.

The chain recombines TRBV28 with TRBJ1-1; D is unresolved. Trimming cost V 9 bases and J 5 bases, with 16 bases left between them. Germline values: CDR1 MDHEN, CDR2 SYDVKM. This CDR3 comprises 13 residues. The CDR3 protein is CASSPSRMTEAFF. The CDR3 bases are TGTGCCAGTAGCCCCAGCAGGATGACTGAAGCTTTCTTT.

A single count supports this clone. The gene calls are TRBV25-1 and TRBJ2-5; TRBD1 agrees at 9 bases. The germline gives CDR1 MGHDK, CDR2 SYGVNS. The CDR3 length is 14 residues. V was clipped by 8 bases and J by 5 bases; unmatched bases: 9. The CDR3, as DNA: TGTGCCAGCGCCCGGGACAGGGATTTGGAGACCCAGTACTTC. Protein sequence: CASARDRDLETQYF.

This chain joins TRBV5-1 and TRBJ2-2; TRBD2 agrees at 9 bases. CDR3 length: 15 amino acids. J was trimmed by 5 bases and V by 6 bases; bases with no gene match: 8. Germline CDR1 SGHRS, CDR2 YFSETQ. This CDR3 is CASTVLAGRTGELFF. Written as DNA, the CDR3 is TGCGCCAGCACCGTTCTAGCGGGAAGGACCGGGGAGCTGTTTTTT.

This chain links TRBV19 with TRBJ2-5; D may match TRBD1 or TRBD2 (5 bases each). The CDR3 has 14 residues. Germline V gene sequence: CDR1 LNHDA, CDR2 SQIVND (reference sequence). V was cut by 7 bases and J by 2 bases, with 14 bases left in between. This CDR3 reads CASTRGGKQETQYF. The DNA of the CDR3 is TGTGCCAGTACCCGTGGGGGTAAACAAGAGACCCAGTACTTC.

This clone showed up just once. The rearrangement joins TRBV27 to TRBJ1-2; 9 positions agree with TRBD1. Germline V CDR1 and CDR2: MNHEY, SMNVEV (reference sequence). The CDR3 loop spans 16 amino acids. V shed 6 bases, J shed 5 bases, and the junction held 13 bases outside the gene matches. The CDR3 DNA sequence: TGTGCCAGCAGGCCCCCGGGACAGGGCGGAACTTATGGCTACACCTTC. It specifies CASRPPGQGGTYGYTF.

The chain couples TRBV7-3 to TRBJ2-3; unclear D gene. The CDR3 contains 13 residues. The V and J ends lost 2 bases and 3 bases respectively, with 6 bases between them. Germline V CDR1 and CDR2: SGHTA, FQGTGA. The CDR3, as DNA: TGTGCCAGCAGCTTAGTGTTGACAGATACGCAGTATTTT. Protein: CASSLVLTDTQYF.

This chain joins TRBV7-2 and TRBJ1-1, with a tentative D call TRBD1 (6 bases). Between the trimmed V and J ends, which lost 0 bases and 4 bases, there was a span of 18 bases. Germline CDR1 is SGHTA and CDR2 is FQGNSA. The CDR3 has 17 residues. CDR3: CASSLARSGLGGTEAFF. The CDR3, as DNA: TGTGCCAGCAGCTTAGCGCGGTCAGGGTTAGGGGGCACTGAAGCTTTCTTT.

The V call is TRBV18, the J call TRBJ1-1; no reliable D call. Deletions cut 2 bases from V and 11 bases from J, with 21 bases between. Germline CDR1 and CDR2: KGHSH and LQKENI. This CDR3 comprises 15 residues. The CDR3 sequence is CASSPGLTELTRAFF. In nucleotides, the CDR3 is TGTGCCAGCTCACCAGGTTTAACCGAGCTCACAAGGGCTTTCTTT.

The V gene is TRBV3-1 (or the pseudogene TRBV3-2), the J gene TRBJ2-5, with D perhaps TRBD2 (6 bases). The CDR3 runs to 15 residues. Germline CDR1 reads LGHDT; CDR2 reads YNNKEL (reference sequence). Trimming removed 6 bases at V and 2 bases at J, with 16 bases between. The CDR3 sequence: CASRRGIAGQETQYF. The CDR3 DNA sequence: TGTGCCAGCAGGCGTGGGATTGCGGGACAAGAGACCCAGTACTTC.

The rearrangement uses TRBV5-1 and TRBJ1-3, with 8 nucleotides matching TRBD1. Germline V gene sequence: CDR1 SGHRS, CDR2 YFSETQ. The CDR3 runs 14 residues. The ends lost 3 bases at V and 8 bases at J; junction bases unmatched: 7. For the CDR3, the DNA is TGCGCCAGCAGCTCGACAGGGGACCGAGACACCATATATTTT. It codes for CASSSTGDRDTIYF.

This clone was seen a handful of times. The J gene is TRBJ1-1, the V gene TRBV14; D unclear. CDR3 length: 14 residues. Trimming left V 1 base short and J 0 bases short, with 6 bases between. Germline-derived CDR1 and CDR2 are SGHDN and FVKESK. The CDR3 is CASSQAGLNTEAFF. The DNA of the CDR3 is TGTGCCAGCAGCCAAGCTGGTCTGAACACTGAAGCTTTCTTT.

The chain links TRBV6-5 to TRBJ2-5; 9 bases align to TRBD1. V lost 7 bases, J lost 0 bases, and 3 bases stayed unmatched. The CDR3 has 14 amino acids. From germline, CDR1 is MNHEY and CDR2 SVGAGI. The CDR3 protein is CASTGQGDQETQYF. The CDR3 coding sequence is TGTGCCAGCACGGGACAGGGAGACCAAGAGACCCAGTACTTC.

This chain connects TRBV28 to TRBJ2-3; D remains unclear. CDR3 length: 12 amino acids. Per germline, CDR1 MDHEN and CDR2 SYDVKM. The germline V and J ends were trimmed by 5 bases and 6 bases, with 9 bases remaining between them. In DNA, the CDR3 is TGTGCCAGCAGTCAGTCCCAGGATACGCAGTATTTT. It encodes CASSQSQDTQYF.

The chain links TRBV3-1 (or the pseudogene TRBV3-2) to TRBJ2-3; TRBD2 matches 7 bases. The trim removed 5 bases at V and 4 bases at J, leaving 18 bases unmatched. The CDR3 runs to 18 residues. CDR1 is LGHDT and CDR2 is YNNKEL in the germline V gene (reference sequence). The CDR3: CASSSLVGGVGTADTQYF. The CDR3, as DNA: TGTGCCAGCAGCTCTCTAGTGGGAGGGGTCGGCACTGCAGATACGCAGTATTTT.

The rearrangement uses TRBV19 and TRBJ1-1; D gene ambiguous. The CDR3 runs to 16 residues. Germline V gene lookup returns CDR1 LNHDA and CDR2 SQIVND (reference sequence). The V end was cut by 7 bases, the J end by 4 bases, with 22 bases between. CDR3 DNA: TGTGCCAGTACCGCGGGCGGGGTGGTAGCAAGCACTGAAGCTTTCTTT. It yields the protein CASTAGGVVASTEAFF.